These T cell receptor beta chains were read from a single sample in a study of T cell responses to AZD1222 COVID-19 vaccine. Libraries were prepared by immunoSEQ multiplex PCR; TCRdb keeps only in-frame clonotypes and omits some of them. The sample comprises around 99,000 clones, around 93% of which are singletons, and 7.5% rests with the top ten. Specimen: peripheral blood, collected on day 0 of AZD1222 vaccination. The receptor set was obtained from an adult in good health. Each CDR3 is given with its conserved first and last residue. The D gene is left open where the match is weak. Not all rows give a size; the values are once, few, many and, for expanded clones, a class.

D gene | J gene | V gene | clone size | CDR3 DNA | CDR3 protein
NA | TRBJ2-7 | TRBV7-9 | few | TGTGCCAGCAGCGACACTAGTGACTACGAGCAGTACTTC | CASSDTSDYEQYF
NA | TRBJ2-3 | TRBV19 | NA | TGTGCCAGTAGTATAGAAGTAGGGCCAGATACGCAGTATTTT | CASSIEVGPDTQYF
TRBD2 | TRBJ2-3 | TRBV5-1 | NA | TGCGCCAGCAGCTTGGGACTAGCGGGAGGCCCACTTGTCACAGATACGCAGTATTTT | CASSLGLAGGPLVTDTQYF
NA | TRBJ2-3 | TRBV7-6 | NA | TGTGCCAGCAGCGCTAGAGGAGCGACCAGCACAGATACGCAGTATTTT | CASSARGATSTDTQYF
NA | TRBJ1-1 | TRBV5-4 | few | TGTGCCAGCAGCTTCCATGAGACTGAAGCTTTCTTT | CASSFHETEAFF
NA | TRBJ2-1 | TRBV30 | NA | TGTGCCTGGAGCGATCTAGGGGGGAAAGACAATGAGCAGTTCTTC | CAWSDLGGKDNEQFF
NA | TRBJ1-5 | TRBV10-3 | NA | TGTGCCATCAGTGAGGTTGGGCAGCCCCAGCATTTT | CAISEVGQPQHF
NA | TRBJ1-6 | TRBV6-5 | NA | TGTGCCAGCAGTTACTCGCCCCCAGGGGAGAATTCACCCCTCCACTTT | CASSYSPPGENSPLHF
NA | TRBJ2-5 | TRBV3-1/TRBV3-2 | NA | TGTGCCAGCAGCCACCAGGGACACTTCCAAGAGACCCAGTACTTC | CASSHQGHFQETQYF
NA | TRBJ2-1 | TRBV3-1/TRBV3-2 | NA | TGTGCCAGCAGCCAACAGGGTGGATCCTACAATGAGCAGTTCTTC | CASSQQGGSYNEQFF
TRBD2 | TRBJ2-1 | TRBV4-1 | NA | TGCGCCAGCAGCCGGGGTGGTAGCGGGGGGGCCAATGAGCAGTTCTTC | CASSRGGSGGANEQFF
NA | TRBJ1-1 | TRBV3-1/TRBV3-2 | few | TGTGCCAGCAGCCCAAGCCAGGGGAATGGAGCTTTCTTT | CASSPSQGNGAFF
NA | TRBJ1-2 | TRBV19 | NA | TGTGCCAGTAGCCCCGGCGGGTGGGCAATGTATGGCTACACCTTC | CASSPGGWAMYGYTF
TRBD1 | TRBJ1-4 | TRBV30 | NA | TGTGCCTGGAGTGTGACAGGGACCCGAGAAAAACTGTTTTTT | CAWSVTGTREKLFF
NA | TRBJ2-5 | TRBV19 | NA | TGTGCCAGTACCCCTCAGAGGGGTGAGACCCAGTACTTC | CASTPQRGETQYF
TRBD2 | TRBJ2-7 | TRBV10-3 | NA | TGTGCCATCAGGTCGCGAGCGGGGGACTCCTACGAGCAGTACTTC | CAIRSRAGDSYEQYF
TRBD1 | TRBJ1-4 | TRBV24-1 | NA | TGTGCCACCAGTGATTTGCATCCCGGCGGAAAACAGGGGCCGATCGTAGCATTGGTTTTT | CATSDLHPGGKQGPIVALVF
TRBD1 | TRBJ1-2 | TRBV24-1 | NA | TGTGCCACCAGTGGAGGACAGGGGGATGGCTACACCTTC | CATSGGQGDGYTF
NA | TRBJ1-5 | TRBV5-8 | NA | TGTGCCAGCAACTCCCCCCGGCATAGCAATCAGCCCCAGCATTTT | CASNSPRHSNQPQHF
NA | TRBJ1-2 | TRBV6-2/TRBV6-3 | NA | TGTGCCAGCAGTTATGGGTCCGTTGGTGTTGGCTACACCTTC | CASSYGSVGVGYTF
NA | TRBJ1-2 | TRBV9 | NA | TGTGCCAGCAGCGTAGATCCAATCTATGGCTACACCTTC | CASSVDPIYGYTF
NA | TRBJ1-2 | TRBV10-1 | NA | TGCGCCAGCAGTGACCTCAACTATGGCTACACCTTC | CASSDLNYGYTF
NA | TRBJ2-4 | TRBV7-2 | NA | TGTGCCAGCAGCTTAGCATCCCCCGACATTCAGTACTTC | CASSLASPDIQYF
TRBD2 | TRBJ2-1 | TRBV18 | NA | TGTGCCAGCTCACCGGATCTAGCGGGAGCGGTTGAGCAGTTCTTC | CASSPDLAGAVEQFF
NA | TRBJ2-1 | TRBV5-4 | NA | TGTGCCAGCAGCTTCCCGATTGGCTACAATGAGCAGTTCTTC | CASSFPIGYNEQFF
NA | TRBJ1-6 | TRBV7-9 | many | TGTGCCAGCAGCTATTCTGACCCTAGCTCCTATAATTCACCCCTCCACTTT | CASSYSDPSSYNSPLHF
TRBD1 | TRBJ1-4 | TRBV9 | NA | TGTGCCAGCAGCGTAGATTCTAGGGGACAGGAGAATGAAAAACTGTTTTTT | CASSVDSRGQENEKLFF
NA | TRBJ1-5 | TRBV6-6 | few | TGTGCCAGCAGTGCCCGGACGGGGAGTAATCAGCCCCAGCATTTT | CASSARTGSNQPQHF
NA | TRBJ2-7 | TRBV4-1 | NA | TGCGCCAGCAGCCAAGACGAAGACAGGCCAAATTACTTC | CASSQDEDRPNYF
TRBD1 | TRBJ1-2 | TRBV25-1 | NA | TGTGCCAGCAGTGAACCAGGGGGATCTGGCTACACCTTC | CASSEPGGSGYTF
TRBD1 | TRBJ1-2 | TRBV7-3 | NA | TGTGCCAGCAGCCCTTGGGCAGGGGGTGTCTATGGCTACACCTTC | CASSPWAGGVYGYTF